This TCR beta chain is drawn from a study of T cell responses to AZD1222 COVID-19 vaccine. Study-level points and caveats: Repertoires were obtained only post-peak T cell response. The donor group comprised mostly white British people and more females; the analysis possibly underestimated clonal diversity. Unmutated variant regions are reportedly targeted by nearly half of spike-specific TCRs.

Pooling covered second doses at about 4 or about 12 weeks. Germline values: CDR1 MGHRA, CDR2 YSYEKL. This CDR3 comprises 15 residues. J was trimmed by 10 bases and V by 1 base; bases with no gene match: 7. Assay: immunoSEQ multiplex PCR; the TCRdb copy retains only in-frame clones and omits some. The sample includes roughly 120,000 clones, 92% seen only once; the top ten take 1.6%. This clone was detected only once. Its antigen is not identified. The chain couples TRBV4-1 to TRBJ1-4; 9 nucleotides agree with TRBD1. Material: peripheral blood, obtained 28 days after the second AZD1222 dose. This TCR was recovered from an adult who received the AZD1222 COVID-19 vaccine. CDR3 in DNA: TGCGCCAGCAGCCAAGCGGAGACAGGGGGGGGAAAACTGTTTTTT. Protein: CASSQAETGGGKLFF.